This TCR beta chain is from a study of OX40 agonist ivuxolimab in advanced cancers. The ends were cut back, 1 base at V and 4 bases at J, with 12 bases in the middle. The CDR3 runs 15 residues. The germline CDR1 and CDR2 sequences are SGHTA and FQGNSA. Only one count was recorded for this clone. Profiling relied on immunoSEQ multiplex PCR, and the TCRdb table lists in-frame clones only, not all of them. The profile shows fewer than 80,000 clones, 75% to 90% of them singletons. The V gene is TRBV7-2, the J gene TRBJ2-3, with a weak D call TRBD2 (7 bases). Sample: CD4+ or CD8+ T cells sorted from blood, taken in a trial of the OX40 agonist ivuxolimab. This receptor was taken from an adult with an advanced solid tumor such as melanoma, head and neck, liver or kidney cancer. CDR3 in amino acids: CASSLGGGGPDTQYF. In DNA form, the CDR3 reads TGTGCCAGCAGCTTAGGGGGGGGCGGGCCAGATACGCAGTATTTT.